Given below is one T cell receptor (beta chain) in context. The target antigen is unknown. This record comes from a study of shared clonotypes between healthy human individuals. As for the study in general: A donor's plate count was three for CD4 naive and three for CD4 memory; CD8 naive had two and CD8 memory one.

CDR3 length: 14 residues. V trimming: 7 bases; J trimming: 0 bases; junction bases outside the gene matches: 5. Germline V gives CDR1 MNHNS, CDR2 SASEGT. Assay execution proceeded at the deep level. The table came from immunoSEQ multiplex PCR; TCRdb's copy has only in-frame clones and leaves some out. Here the sample spans around 990,000 clones, roughly 80% being singletons. Study-wide results and limits: Generation probability values for non-shared clonotypes were lower than those for clonotypes shared by all four donors.

CD4+ cells yielded CD45RA+ naive and CD45RA-negative memory subsets. The genes are TRBV6-1 and TRBJ1-1; the match to TRBD1 covers 7 bases. The sequence derives from a man between 18 and 29 years old in good health. Some clones in this sample may be carry-over from other donors' samples. The sequencing sample was made of memory CD4+ T cells from PBMCs. The subset here: CD45RA-negative fraction. Here the CDR3 reads CASTETGMNTEAFF. CDR3 DNA sequence: TGTGCCAGCACAGAGACAGGGATGAACACTGAAGCTTTCTTT.